This passage covers 10 T cell receptor beta chains from one sample sequenced in a study of control samples from healthy donors and cancer patients. Libraries were prepared by immunoSEQ multiplex PCR; TCRdb keeps only in-frame clonotypes and omits some of them. The sample lists roughly 120,000 clones, approximately 94% seen once, with less than 4.5% in the top ten. Material: blood. The receptors come from a man between 25 and 39 years old in good health.

The sample holds one count of this clone. The chain joins TRBV6-1 to TRBJ2-2; D perhaps matches TRBD1 (6 bases). V was clipped by 1 base and J by 3 bases, with 12 bases between them. Per germline, CDR1 MNHNS and CDR2 SASEGT. This CDR3 has 16 residues. The CDR3, as DNA: TGTGCCAGCAGTGAAGGGTGGGACACATACACCGGGGAGCTGTTTTTT. It encodes CASSEGWDTYTGELFF.

This chain joins TRBV13 and TRBJ1-6; D is uncertain. From germline, CDR1 is PRHDT and CDR2 FYEKMQ (reference sequence). This CDR3 spans 16 amino acids. The V end lost 4 bases, the J end lost 0 bases, and 10 bases lay between the germline ends. CDR3 bases: TGTGCCAGCAGCTCCTACTCCAGCTCCTATAATTCACCCCTCCACTTT. Protein: CASSSYSSSYNSPLHF.

The genes are TRBV4-1 and TRBJ2-7; 9 positions agree with TRBD2. Germline V lookup: CDR1 MGHRA, CDR2 YSYEKL. The CDR3 has 19 amino acids. After removal of 1 base from V and 3 bases from J, the junction contained 16 bases not matched to a gene. DNA for the CDR3: TGCGCCAGCAGCCAAGGGAGGGCTAGCGGGGTGGGACGCGTCTACGAGCAGTACTTC. Translation: CASSQGRASGVGRVYEQYF.

The chain couples TRBV19 to TRBJ2-2; 9 positions agree with TRBD1. Germline V gives CDR1 LNHDA, CDR2 SQIVND (reference sequence). J was trimmed by 4 bases and V by 7 bases; bases with no gene match: 10. The CDR3 runs to 16 residues. CDR3 in amino acids: CASTLPGTGPTGELFF. CDR3 bases: TGTGCCAGTACCCTCCCCGGGACAGGGCCCACCGGGGAGCTGTTTTTT.

The chain couples TRBV5-1 to TRBJ2-3; D is unresolved. The CDR3 consists of 14 residues. V was cut by 0 bases and J by 2 bases, with 7 bases left in between. The germline V gene has CDR1 SGHRS and CDR2 YFSETQ. The CDR3 nucleotides read TGCGCCAGCAGCTTGGAACAGCACACAGATACGCAGTATTTT. This encodes CASSLEQHTDTQYF.

J is TRBJ2-1 and V is TRBV11-3, with a possible D match to TRBD2 (6 bases). CDR3 length equals 14 residues. Trimming pared 3 bases from V and 7 bases from J, leaving 13 bases between. Germline CDR1 is SGHNT and CDR2 is YENEEA. CDR3 DNA sequence: TGTGCCAGCAGCTTTCGGGGGAAGTTGAATGAGCAGTTCTTC. Protein sequence: CASSFRGKLNEQFF.

This rearrangement joins TRBV4-3 to TRBJ2-7, with TRBD1 identical over 9 bases. V lost 0 bases and J lost 2; bases outside the gene matches: 5. Germline V lookup: CDR1 LGHNA, CDR2 YSLEER. This CDR3 has 16 amino acids. The CDR3 bases are TGCGCCAGCAGCCAAGACCCAGGGGACAGGGCCTACGAGCAGTACTTC. Translated: CASSQDPGDRAYEQYF.

The chain joins TRBV7-9 to TRBJ1-5; D possibly corresponds to TRBD1 (5 bases). Looked up from germline, CDR1 is SEHNR and CDR2 is FQNEAQ (reference sequence). Trimming took off 5 bases at V and 5 bases at J, with 13 bases between the two ends. The CDR3 loop spans 14 amino acids. The DNA for the CDR3 is TGTGCCAGCAGCCAGGGCACAGGCTATCAGCCCCAGCATTTT. Encoded protein: CASSQGTGYQPQHF.

The chain employs TRBV7-2 and TRBJ2-1, with D perhaps matching TRBD2 (6 bases). With 2 bases removed from V and 13 bases from J, the gap between germline ends came to 15 bases. The CDR3 covers 13 residues. Germline CDR1 reads SGHTA; CDR2 reads FQGNSA. The CDR3 sequence: CASSLTGTPSQFF. The CDR3 region has the DNA TGTGCCAGCAGCTTAACGGGGACTCCTAGCCAGTTCTTC. Together with reference TRBV7-2 and TRBJ2-1, the CDR3 gives the full variable domain: GAGVSQSPSNKVTEKGKDVELRCDPISGHTALYWYRQSLGQGLEFLIYFQGNSAPDKSGLPSDRFSAERTGGSVSTLTIQRTQQEDSAVYLCASSLTGTPSQFFGPGTRLTVL.

As DNA, the CDR3 is TGTGCCAGCAGTTCCTTTCCACGAGGGACTAGCCAAGAGACCCAGTACTTC. Protein sequence: CASSSFPRGTSQETQYF. The chain combines TRBV28 with TRBJ2-5; TRBD2 matches 8 bases. Looked up from germline, CDR1 is MDHEN and CDR2 is SYDVKM. This CDR3 is 17 amino acids long. Trimming took 4 bases from V and 1 from J; bases not matched to a gene: 11.